This record concerns one T cell receptor (beta chain) sequence. Antigen unknown. The read ends 3 residues early relative to the CDR3; the germline J gene fills the gap. This sample is drawn from a study of T cells in women clearing cervical HPV infection. Overall study context: Controls gave blood once infection was undetectable; cases at lesion identification.

There are 14 residues in the CDR3. The germline V and J ends were trimmed by 5 bases and 4 bases, with 16 bases remaining between them. CDR1 is SGHRS, CDR2 YFSETQ, per germline. Notes on the study in general: Associations may precede or follow infection; HPV-specific or memory T cells were not isolated. Each sample's T-cell count was unknown, possibly confounding richness. Controls had more TRBV6-7 (0.16%) than cases (around 0.11%).

Libraries were prepared by immunoSEQ multiplex PCR; TCRdb keeps only in-frame clonotypes and omits some of them. Its table lists fewer than 35,000 clones. The chain employs TRBV5-1 and TRBJ2-7, with D perhaps matching TRBD2 (5 bases). Sequencing input: blood buffy coat. The sequence came from a woman between 18 and 75 years old with a cervical HPV16 infection that either progressed to CIN3+ or cleared (not recorded which). The DNA read from the CDR3 is TGCGCCAGCAGTCTGTCCCTAGCCCCTTACGAG. This sequence encodes CASSLSLAPYE. The full-length CDR3 reads as CASSLSLAPYEQYF.